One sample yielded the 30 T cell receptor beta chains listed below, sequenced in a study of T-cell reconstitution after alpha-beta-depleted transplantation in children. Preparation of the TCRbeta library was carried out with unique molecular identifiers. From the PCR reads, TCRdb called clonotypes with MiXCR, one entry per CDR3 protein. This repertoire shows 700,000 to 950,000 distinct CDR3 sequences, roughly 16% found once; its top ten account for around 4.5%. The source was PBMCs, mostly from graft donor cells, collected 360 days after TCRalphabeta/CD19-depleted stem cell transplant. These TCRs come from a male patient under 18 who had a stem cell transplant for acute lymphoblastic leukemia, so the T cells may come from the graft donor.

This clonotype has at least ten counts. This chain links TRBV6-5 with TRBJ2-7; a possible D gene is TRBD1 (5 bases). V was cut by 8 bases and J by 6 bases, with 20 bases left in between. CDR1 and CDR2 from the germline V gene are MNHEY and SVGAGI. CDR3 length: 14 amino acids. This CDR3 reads CASLKWGYSLEQYF. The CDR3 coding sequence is TGTGCCAGCCTCAAATGGGGCTACTCCCTCGAGCAGTACTTC.

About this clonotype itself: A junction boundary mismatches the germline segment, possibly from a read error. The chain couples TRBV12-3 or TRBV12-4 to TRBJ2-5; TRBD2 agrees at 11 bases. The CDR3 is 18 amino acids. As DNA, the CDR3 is TGTGCCAGCTGTTTCATCGTAGGGACTAGCGGCCGACAAGAGACCCAGTACTTC. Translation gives CASCFIVGTSGRQETQYF.

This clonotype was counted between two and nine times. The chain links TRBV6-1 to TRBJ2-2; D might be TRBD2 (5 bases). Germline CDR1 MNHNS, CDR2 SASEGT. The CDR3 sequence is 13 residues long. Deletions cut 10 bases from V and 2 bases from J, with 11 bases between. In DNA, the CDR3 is TGTGCCACCACCCCGGGAAACACCGGGGAGCTGTTTTTT. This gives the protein CATTPGNTGELFF.

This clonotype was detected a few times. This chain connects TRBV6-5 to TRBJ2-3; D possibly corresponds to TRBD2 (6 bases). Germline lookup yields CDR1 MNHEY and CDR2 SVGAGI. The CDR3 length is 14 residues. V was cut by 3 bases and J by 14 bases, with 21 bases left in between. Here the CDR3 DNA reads TGTGCCAGCAGTTATGGGCCTAGCGTCCTTAATCTGTATTTT. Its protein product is CASSYGPSVLNLYF.

CDR3 in amino acids: CASSQGEAVQETQYF. For the CDR3, the DNA is TGTGCCAGCAGCCAAGGGGAGGCGGTCCAAGAGACCCAGTACTTC. This chain joins TRBV3-1 and TRBJ2-5; D perhaps matches TRBD2 (6 bases). This CDR3 spans 15 amino acids. V lost 1 base and J lost 1, with 10 bases in between. Germline V gene sequence: CDR1 LGHDT, CDR2 YNNKEL (reference sequence).

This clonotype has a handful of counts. The CDR3, as DNA: TGTGCCAGCAGTCTTCGGGACAGGGCTTCACCCCTCCACTTT. Translation gives CASSLRDRASPLHF. The rearrangement joins TRBV12-3 or TRBV12-4 to TRBJ1-6; 9 bases match TRBD1. V dropped 5 bases and J dropped 9; count of bases not matched to a gene: 5. The CDR3 spans 14 residues.

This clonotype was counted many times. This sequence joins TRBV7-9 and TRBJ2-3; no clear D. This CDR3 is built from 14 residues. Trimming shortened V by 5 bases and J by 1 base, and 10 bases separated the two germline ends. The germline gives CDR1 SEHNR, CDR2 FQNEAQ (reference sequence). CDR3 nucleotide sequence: TGTGCCAGCAGCCCCCTGGTTGGCACAGATACGCAGTATTTT. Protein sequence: CASSPLVGTDTQYF.

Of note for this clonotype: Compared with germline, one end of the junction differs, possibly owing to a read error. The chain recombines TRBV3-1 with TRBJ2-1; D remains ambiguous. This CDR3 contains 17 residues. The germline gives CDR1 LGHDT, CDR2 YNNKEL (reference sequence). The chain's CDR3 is CASSQDPVDYTYSEQFF. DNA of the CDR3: TGTGCCAGCAGCCAAGATCCAGTGGATTATACCTACAGTGAGCAGTTCTTC.

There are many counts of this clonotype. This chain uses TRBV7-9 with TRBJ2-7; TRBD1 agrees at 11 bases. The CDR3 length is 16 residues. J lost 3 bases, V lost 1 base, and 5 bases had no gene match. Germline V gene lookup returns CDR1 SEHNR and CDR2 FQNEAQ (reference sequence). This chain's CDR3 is CASSLDPGTGGYEQYF. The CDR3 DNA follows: TGTGCCAGCAGCTTAGACCCCGGGACAGGGGGCTACGAGCAGTACTTC. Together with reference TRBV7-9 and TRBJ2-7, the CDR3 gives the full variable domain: DTGVSQNPRHKITKRGQNVTFRCDPISEHNRLYWYRQTLGQGPEFLTYFQNEAQLEKSRLLSDRFSAERPKGSFSTLEIQRTEQGDSAMYLCASSLDPGTGGYEQYFGPGTRLTVT.

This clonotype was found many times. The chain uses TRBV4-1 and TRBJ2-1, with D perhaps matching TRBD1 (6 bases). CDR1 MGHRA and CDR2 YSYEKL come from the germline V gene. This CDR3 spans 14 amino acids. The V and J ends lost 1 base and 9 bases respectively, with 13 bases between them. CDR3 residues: CASSQGQGLSEQFF. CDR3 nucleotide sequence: TGCGCCAGCAGCCAAGGCCAGGGGCTTTCTGAGCAGTTCTTC.

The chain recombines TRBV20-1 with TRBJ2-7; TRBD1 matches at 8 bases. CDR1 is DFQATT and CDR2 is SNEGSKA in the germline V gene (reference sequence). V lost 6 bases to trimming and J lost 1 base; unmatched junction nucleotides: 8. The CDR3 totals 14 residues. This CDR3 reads CSARRQGRSYEQYF. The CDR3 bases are TGCAGTGCCCGGAGACAGGGGCGGTCCTACGAGCAGTACTTC.

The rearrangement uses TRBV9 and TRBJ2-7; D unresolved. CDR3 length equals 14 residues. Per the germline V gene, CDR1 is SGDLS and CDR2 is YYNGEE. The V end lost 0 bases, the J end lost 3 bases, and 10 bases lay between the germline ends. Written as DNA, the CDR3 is TGTGCCAGCAGCGTAGCCAGTGCCGACTACGAGCAGTACTTC. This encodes CASSVASADYEQYF.

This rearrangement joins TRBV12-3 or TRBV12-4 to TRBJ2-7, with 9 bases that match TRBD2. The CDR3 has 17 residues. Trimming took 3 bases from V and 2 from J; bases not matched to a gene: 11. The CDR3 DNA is TGTGCCAGCAGTTTGAAATTTAGCGGGAGAGTCCCCTACGAGCAGTACTTC. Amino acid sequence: CASSLKFSGRVPYEQYF.

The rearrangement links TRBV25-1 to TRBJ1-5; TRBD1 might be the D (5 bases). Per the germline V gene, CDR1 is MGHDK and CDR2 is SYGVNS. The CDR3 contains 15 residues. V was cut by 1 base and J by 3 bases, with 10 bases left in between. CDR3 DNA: TGTGCCAGCAGTGAATTAGGTGGGGCCAATCAGCCCCAGCATTTT. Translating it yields CASSELGGANQPQHF. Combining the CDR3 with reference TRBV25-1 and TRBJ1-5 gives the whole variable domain EADIYQTPRYLVIGTGKKITLECSQTMGHDKMYWYQQDPGMELHLIHYSYGVNSTEKGDLSSESTVSRIRTEHFPLTLESARPSHTSQYLCASSELGGANQPQHFGDGTRLSIL.

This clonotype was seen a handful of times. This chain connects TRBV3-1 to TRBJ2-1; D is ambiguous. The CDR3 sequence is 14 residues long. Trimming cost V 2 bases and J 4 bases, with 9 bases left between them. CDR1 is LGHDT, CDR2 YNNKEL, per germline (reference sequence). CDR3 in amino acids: CASSQPHTYNEQFF. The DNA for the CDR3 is TGTGCCAGCAGCCAACCTCATACTTACAATGAGCAGTTCTTC.

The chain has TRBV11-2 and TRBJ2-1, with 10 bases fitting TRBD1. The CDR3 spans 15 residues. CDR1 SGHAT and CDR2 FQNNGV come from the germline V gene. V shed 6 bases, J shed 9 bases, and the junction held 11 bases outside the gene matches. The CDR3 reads CASSSGTGVRGEQFF. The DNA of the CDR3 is TGTGCCAGCAGTTCCGGGACAGGGGTACGAGGTGAGCAGTTCTTC.

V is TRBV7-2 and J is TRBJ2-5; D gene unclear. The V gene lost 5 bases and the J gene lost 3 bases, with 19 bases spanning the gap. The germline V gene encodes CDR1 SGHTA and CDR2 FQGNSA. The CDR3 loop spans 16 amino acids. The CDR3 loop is CASSPHPWAGEETQYF. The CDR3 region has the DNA TGTGCCAGCAGCCCCCATCCTTGGGCCGGAGAAGAGACCCAGTACTTC.

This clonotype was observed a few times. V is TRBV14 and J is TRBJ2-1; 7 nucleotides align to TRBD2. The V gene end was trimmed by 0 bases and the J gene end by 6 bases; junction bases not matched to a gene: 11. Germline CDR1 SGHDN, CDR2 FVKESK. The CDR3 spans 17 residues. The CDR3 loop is CASSQDWLLAEINEQFF. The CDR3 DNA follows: TGTGCCAGCAGCCAAGATTGGTTGCTAGCGGAAATCAATGAGCAGTTCTTC.

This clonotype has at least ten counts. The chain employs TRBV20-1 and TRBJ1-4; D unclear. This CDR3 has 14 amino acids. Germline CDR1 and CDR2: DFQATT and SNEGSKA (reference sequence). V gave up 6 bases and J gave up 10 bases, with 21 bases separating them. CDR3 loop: CSADGSTKWGKLFF. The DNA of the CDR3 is TGCAGTGCCGACGGGAGTACAAAATGGGGAAAACTGTTTTTT.

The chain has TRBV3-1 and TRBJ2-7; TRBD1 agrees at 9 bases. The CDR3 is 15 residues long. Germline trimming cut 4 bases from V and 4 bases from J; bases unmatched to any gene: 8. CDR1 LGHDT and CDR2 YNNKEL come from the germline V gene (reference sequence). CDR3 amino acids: CASSPTGTGRYEQYF. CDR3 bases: TGTGCCAGCAGCCCGACCGGGACAGGGCGATACGAGCAGTACTTC.

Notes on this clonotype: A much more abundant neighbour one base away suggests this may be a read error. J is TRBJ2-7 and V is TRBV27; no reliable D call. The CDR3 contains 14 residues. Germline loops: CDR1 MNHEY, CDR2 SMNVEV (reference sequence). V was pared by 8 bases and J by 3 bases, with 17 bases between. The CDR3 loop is CASCAGFPLYEQYF. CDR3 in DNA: TGTGCCAGCTGTGCAGGTTTTCCCCTCTACGAGCAGTACTTC.

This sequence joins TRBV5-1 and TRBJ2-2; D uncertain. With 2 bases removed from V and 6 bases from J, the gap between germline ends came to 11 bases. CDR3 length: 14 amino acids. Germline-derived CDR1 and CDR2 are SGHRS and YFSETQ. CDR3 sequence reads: CASSLSAPPGELFF. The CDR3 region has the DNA TGCGCCAGCAGCTTAAGTGCCCCCCCCGGGGAGCTGTTTTTT.

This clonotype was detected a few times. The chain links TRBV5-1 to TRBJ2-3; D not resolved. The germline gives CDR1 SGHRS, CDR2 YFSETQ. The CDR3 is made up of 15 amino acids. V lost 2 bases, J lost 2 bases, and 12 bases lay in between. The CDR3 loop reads CASSFADGSTDTQYF. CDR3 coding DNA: TGCGCCAGCAGCTTCGCGGACGGTTCCACAGATACGCAGTATTTT.

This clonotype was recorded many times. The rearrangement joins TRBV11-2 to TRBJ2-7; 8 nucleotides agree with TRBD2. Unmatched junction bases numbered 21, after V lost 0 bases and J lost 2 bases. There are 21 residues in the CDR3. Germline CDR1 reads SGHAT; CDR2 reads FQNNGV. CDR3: CASSLDENSGRALIFPYEQYF. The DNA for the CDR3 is TGTGCCAGCAGCTTAGATGAGAATTCCGGGAGGGCCCTTATATTTCCCTACGAGCAGTACTTC.

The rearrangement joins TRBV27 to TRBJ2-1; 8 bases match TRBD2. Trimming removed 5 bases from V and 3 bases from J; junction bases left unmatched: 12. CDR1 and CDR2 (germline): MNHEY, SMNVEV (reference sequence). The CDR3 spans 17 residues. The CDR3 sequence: CASSLLPVAGNYNEQFF. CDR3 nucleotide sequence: TGTGCCAGCAGTCTGCTCCCCGTAGCGGGAAACTACAATGAGCAGTTCTTC.

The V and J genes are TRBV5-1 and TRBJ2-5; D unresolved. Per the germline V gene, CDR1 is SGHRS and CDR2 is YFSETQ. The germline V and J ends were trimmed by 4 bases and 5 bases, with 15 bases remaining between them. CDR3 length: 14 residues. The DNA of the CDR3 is TGCGCCAGCAGCCCAGCTCGTGAGAGGGAGACCCAGTACTTC. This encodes CASSPARERETQYF.

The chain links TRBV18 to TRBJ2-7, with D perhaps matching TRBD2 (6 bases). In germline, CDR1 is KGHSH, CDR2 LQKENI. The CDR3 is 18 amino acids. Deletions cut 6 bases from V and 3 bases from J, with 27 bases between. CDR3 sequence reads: CASSRPLEGLLSIYEQYF. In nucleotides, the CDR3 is TGTGCCAGCTCCCGACCCCTGGAGGGGTTATTGTCGATCTACGAGCAGTACTTC.

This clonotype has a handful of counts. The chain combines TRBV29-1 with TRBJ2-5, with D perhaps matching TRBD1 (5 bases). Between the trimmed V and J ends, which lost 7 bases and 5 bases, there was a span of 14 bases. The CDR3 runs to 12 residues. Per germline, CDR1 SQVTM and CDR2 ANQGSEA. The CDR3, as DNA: TGCAGCGCTCCTATAAACAGGGAGACCCAGTACTTC. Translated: CSAPINRETQYF.

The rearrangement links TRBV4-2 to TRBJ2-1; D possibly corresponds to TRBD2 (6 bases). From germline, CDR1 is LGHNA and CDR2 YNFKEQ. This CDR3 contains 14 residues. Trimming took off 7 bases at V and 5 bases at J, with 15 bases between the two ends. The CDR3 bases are TGTGCCAGCAAAGAAGCGGGTTTAAACAATGAGCAGTTCTTC. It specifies CASKEAGLNNEQFF.

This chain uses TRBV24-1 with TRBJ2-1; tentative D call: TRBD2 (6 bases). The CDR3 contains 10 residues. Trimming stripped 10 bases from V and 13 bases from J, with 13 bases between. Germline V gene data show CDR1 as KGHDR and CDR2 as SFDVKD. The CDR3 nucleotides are TGTGCCACTAAGGGACTCAACCAGTTCTTC. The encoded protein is CATKGLNQFF.